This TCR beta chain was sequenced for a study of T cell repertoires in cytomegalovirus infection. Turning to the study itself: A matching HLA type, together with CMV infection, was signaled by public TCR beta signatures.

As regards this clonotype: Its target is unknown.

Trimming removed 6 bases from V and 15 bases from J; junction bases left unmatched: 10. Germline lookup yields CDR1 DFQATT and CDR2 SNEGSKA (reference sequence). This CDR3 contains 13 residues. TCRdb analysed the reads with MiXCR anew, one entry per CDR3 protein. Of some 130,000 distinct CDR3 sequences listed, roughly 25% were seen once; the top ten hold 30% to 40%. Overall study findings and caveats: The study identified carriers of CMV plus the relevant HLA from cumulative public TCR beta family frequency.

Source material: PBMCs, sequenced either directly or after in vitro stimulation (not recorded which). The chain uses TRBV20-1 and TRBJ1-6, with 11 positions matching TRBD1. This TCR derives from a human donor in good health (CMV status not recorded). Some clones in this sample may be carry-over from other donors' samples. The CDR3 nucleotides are TGCAGTGCCTTTTCGGGACAGGGGGAAGGCCTCCACTTT. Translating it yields CSAFSGQGEGLHF.